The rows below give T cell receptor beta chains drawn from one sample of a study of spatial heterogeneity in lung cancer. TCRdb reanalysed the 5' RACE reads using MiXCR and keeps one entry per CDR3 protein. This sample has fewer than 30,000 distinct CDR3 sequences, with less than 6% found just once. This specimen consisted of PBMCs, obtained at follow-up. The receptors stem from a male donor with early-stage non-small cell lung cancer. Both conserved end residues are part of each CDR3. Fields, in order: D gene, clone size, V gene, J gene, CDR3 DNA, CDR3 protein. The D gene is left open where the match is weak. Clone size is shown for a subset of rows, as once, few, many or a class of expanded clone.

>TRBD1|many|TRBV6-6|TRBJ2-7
TGTGCCAGCAGGGACGGACAGGGGTCCTACGAGCAGTACTTC
CASRDGQGSYEQYF
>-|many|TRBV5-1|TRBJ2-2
TGCGCCAGCAGCTTGGTGGAAGCCGGGGAGCTGTTTTTT
CASSLVEAGELFF
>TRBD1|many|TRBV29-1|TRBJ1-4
TGCAGCCCAGACAGGGCGGGTGAAAAACTGTTTTTT
CSPDRAGEKLFF
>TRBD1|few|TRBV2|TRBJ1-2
TGTGCCAGCAGTGACAAGACAGGGAGGAACTATGGCTACACCTTC
CASSDKTGRNYGYTF
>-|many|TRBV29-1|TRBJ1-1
TGCAGCGTCGGTAATGTGGACACTGAAGCTTTCTTT
CSVGNVDTEAFF
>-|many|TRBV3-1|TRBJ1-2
TGTGCCAGCAGCCCACAGGGAAACTATGGCTACACCTTC
CASSPQGNYGYTF
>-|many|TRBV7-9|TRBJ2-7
TGTGCCAGCAGCGAGTCGGGCGCGTACTACGAGCAGTACTTC
CASSESGAYYEQYF
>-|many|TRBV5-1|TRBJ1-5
TGCGCCAGCAGCCCAGAACTGGGGGGTCAGCCCCAGCATTTT
CASSPELGGQPQHF
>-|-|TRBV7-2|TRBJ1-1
TGTGCCAGCAGTCGAGAGGGGTTGGACACTGAAGCTTTCTTT
CASSREGLDTEAFF
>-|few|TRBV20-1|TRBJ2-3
TGCAGTGCTAGAAATGGTGGAGGCACAGATACGCAGTATTTT
CSARNGGGTDTQYF